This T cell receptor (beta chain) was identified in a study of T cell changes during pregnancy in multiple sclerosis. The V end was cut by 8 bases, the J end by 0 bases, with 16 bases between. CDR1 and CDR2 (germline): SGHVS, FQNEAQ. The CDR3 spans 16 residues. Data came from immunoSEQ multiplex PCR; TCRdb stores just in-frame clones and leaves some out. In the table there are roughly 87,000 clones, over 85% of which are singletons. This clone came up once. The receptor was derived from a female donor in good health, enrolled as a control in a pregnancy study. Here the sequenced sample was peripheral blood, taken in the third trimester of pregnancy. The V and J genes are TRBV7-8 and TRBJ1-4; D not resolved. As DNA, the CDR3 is TGTGCCAGCTCAACCGGGTACACCGCAACTAATGAAAAACTGTTTTTT. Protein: CASSTGYTATNEKLFF.